This entry lists 13 T cell receptor beta chains sequenced from one sample in a study of blood T cell repertoires in COVID-19. The data were produced by immunoSEQ multiplex PCR, yet TCRdb's version contains in-frame clones alone and is incomplete. The sample records under 150,000 clones, less than 80% being singletons. Sequencing input: peripheral blood. Source of these receptors: a woman over 75 with active or convalescent COVID-19.

For this clone: The junction and the germline gene differ at one end; a read error may be behind it. The V gene is TRBV7-2, the J gene TRBJ2-2; 12 positions match TRBD2. The CDR3 is made up of 17 amino acids. From germline, CDR1 is SGHTA and CDR2 FQGNSA. The CDR3 reads CASSKTSGGANTRELFF. CDR3 coding DNA: TGTGCCAGCAGCAAGACTAGCGGGGGAGCGAACACCAGGGAGCTGTTTTTT. The entire variable domain, with the rest obtained from reference TRBV7-2 and TRBJ2-2, is as follows: GAGVSQSPSNKVTEKGKDVELRCDPISGHTALYWYRQSLGQGLEFLIYFQGNSAPDKSGLPSDRFSAERTGGSVSTLTIQRTQQEDSAVYLCASSKTSGGANTRELFFGEGSRLTVL.

This clone occurred once. CDR3 region: CASSLQGSNEKLFF. CDR3 nucleotide sequence: TGTGCCAGCTCATTACAGGGTTCTAATGAAAAACTGTTTTTT. The gene calls are TRBV18 and TRBJ1-4; D may be TRBD1 (6 bases). CDR3 length: 14 residues. The germline V and J ends were trimmed by 5 bases and 3 bases, with 10 bases remaining between them. CDR1 and CDR2 from the germline V gene are KGHSH and LQKENI.

This sequence joins TRBV19 and TRBJ2-2; perhaps TRBD1 as D (5 bases). The CDR3 loop spans 18 amino acids. The V end lost 6 bases, the J end lost 1 base, and 21 bases lay between the germline ends. Per germline, CDR1 LNHDA and CDR2 SQIVND (reference sequence). The CDR3: CASRGRAPRKENTGELFF. CDR3 sequence (DNA): TGTGCCAGTAGGGGCAGGGCACCGCGAAAAGAGAACACCGGGGAGCTGTTTTTT. Based on the CDR3 plus reference TRBV19 and TRBJ2-2, the full variable domain is DGGITQSPKYLFRKEGQNVTLSCEQNLNHDAMYWYRQDPGQGLRLIYYSQIVNDFQKGDIAEGYSVSREKKESFPLTVTSAQKNPTAFYLCASRGRAPRKENTGELFFGEGSRLTVL.

This clone turned up a few times. The chain employs TRBV28 and TRBJ1-5; TRBD1 is a possible D gene (6 bases). Germline-derived CDR1 and CDR2 are MDHEN and SYDVKM. Between the trimmed V and J ends, which lost 5 bases and 4 bases, there was a span of 15 bases. CDR3 length: 15 amino acids. In DNA form, the CDR3 reads TGTGCCAGCAGTCCCGGGGCAGGGGATAATCAGCCCCAGCATTTT. This encodes CASSPGAGDNQPQHF.

This clone was counted once. The gene calls are TRBV11-2 and TRBJ2-3; 13 bases map to TRBD2. CDR1 is SGHAT and CDR2 is FQNNGV in the germline V gene. This CDR3 has 17 residues. Trimming took 5 bases from V and 5 from J; bases not matched to a gene: 10. For the CDR3, the DNA is TGTGCCAGCAGCCGGACTAGCGGGGGATTTTGGGGAGATACGCAGTATTTT. This encodes CASSRTSGGFWGDTQYF.

This sequence joins TRBV6-5 and TRBJ2-7; TRBD1 is a possible D gene (6 bases). The germline V gene has CDR1 MNHEY and CDR2 SVGAGI. This CDR3 is built from 13 residues. V lost 2 bases and J lost 6, with 11 bases in between. This CDR3 reads CASSYDTGTEQYF. CDR3 bases: TGTGCCAGCAGTTACGATACAGGGACCGAGCAGTACTTC.

This chain links TRBV5-1 with TRBJ1-1; D perhaps matches TRBD1 (6 bases). The V gene lost 4 bases and the J gene lost 4 bases, with 17 bases spanning the gap. The germline CDR1 and CDR2 sequences are SGHRS and YFSETQ. The CDR3 has 15 amino acids. The CDR3 is CASSLQSDSLTEAFF. CDR3 nucleotides: TGCGCCAGCAGCCTCCAATCGGACAGTCTCACTGAAGCTTTCTTT.

The rearrangement uses TRBV28 and TRBJ1-6; no definite D call. The CDR3 consists of 15 residues. CDR1 and CDR2 (germline): MDHEN, SYDVKM. Trimming removed 1 base at V and 2 bases at J, with 6 bases between. The CDR3 DNA is TGTGCCAGCAGTTTATCCGGGACCTATAATTCACCCCTCCACTTT. Residues: CASSLSGTYNSPLHF.

This clone came up once. J is TRBJ2-7 and V is TRBV5-1, with a weak D call TRBD2 (6 bases). The CDR3 covers 14 residues. Germline CDR1 SGHRS, CDR2 YFSETQ. V was trimmed by 4 bases and J by 4 bases, leaving 15 bases between them. The CDR3 here is CASSRVGGRYEQYF. CDR3 sequence (DNA): TGCGCCAGCAGCCGGGTTGGAGGGCGATACGAGCAGTACTTC. The full variable domain, its missing parts supplied by reference TRBV5-1 and TRBJ2-7, is KAGVTQTPRYLIKTRGQQVTLSCSPISGHRSVSWYQQTPGQGLQFLFEYFSETQRNKGNFPGRFSGRQFSNSRSEMNVSTLELGDSALYLCASSRVGGRYEQYFGPGTRLTVT.

The chain recombines TRBV7-8 with TRBJ1-2, with no clear D. V was clipped by 5 bases and J by 0 bases, with 16 bases between them. From germline, CDR1 is SGHVS and CDR2 FQNEAQ. The CDR3 runs to 16 residues. CDR3 protein: CASSLHRVGANYGYTF. In DNA form, the CDR3 reads TGTGCCAGCAGCCTACACCGAGTCGGGGCTAACTATGGCTACACCTTC. Full variable domain (missing parts from reference TRBV7-8 and TRBJ1-2): GAGVSQSPRYKVAKRGQDVALRCDPISGHVSLFWYQQALGQGPEFLTYFQNEAQLDKSGLPSDRFFAERPEGSVSTLKIQRTQQEDSAVYLCASSLHRVGANYGYTFGSGTRLTVV.

J is TRBJ2-7 and V is TRBV6-2 or TRBV6-3; D not certain. Per germline, CDR1 MNHEY and CDR2 SVGEGT. The CDR3 length is 13 residues. The germline V and J ends were trimmed by 0 bases and 2 bases, with 5 bases remaining between them. This CDR3 reads CASSYSTAYEQYF. Written as DNA, the CDR3 is TGTGCCAGCAGTTACTCTACAGCCTACGAGCAGTACTTC.

This clone was seen more than once but under ten times. The V call is TRBV6-1, the J call TRBJ2-3, with TRBD2 identical over 7 bases. CDR3 length equals 17 residues. Germline V CDR1 and CDR2: MNHNS, SASEGT. Trimming cost V 2 bases and J 2 bases; bases outside gene matches: 10. CDR3 nucleotide sequence: TGTGCCAGCAGTGAACGGGGGGTGACTACCTACACAGATACGCAGTATTTT. Amino acids: CASSERGVTTYTDTQYF.

This chain connects TRBV6-2 or TRBV6-3 to TRBJ1-1; maybe TRBD1 (5 bases). The germline gives CDR1 MNHEY, CDR2 SVGEGT. The CDR3 runs to 17 residues. The germline V and J ends were trimmed by 4 bases and 0 bases, with 18 bases remaining between them. The CDR3 here is CASSFSYQGSMNTEAFF. As DNA, the CDR3 is TGTGCCAGCAGTTTTTCTTATCAGGGATCCATGAACACTGAAGCTTTCTTT.